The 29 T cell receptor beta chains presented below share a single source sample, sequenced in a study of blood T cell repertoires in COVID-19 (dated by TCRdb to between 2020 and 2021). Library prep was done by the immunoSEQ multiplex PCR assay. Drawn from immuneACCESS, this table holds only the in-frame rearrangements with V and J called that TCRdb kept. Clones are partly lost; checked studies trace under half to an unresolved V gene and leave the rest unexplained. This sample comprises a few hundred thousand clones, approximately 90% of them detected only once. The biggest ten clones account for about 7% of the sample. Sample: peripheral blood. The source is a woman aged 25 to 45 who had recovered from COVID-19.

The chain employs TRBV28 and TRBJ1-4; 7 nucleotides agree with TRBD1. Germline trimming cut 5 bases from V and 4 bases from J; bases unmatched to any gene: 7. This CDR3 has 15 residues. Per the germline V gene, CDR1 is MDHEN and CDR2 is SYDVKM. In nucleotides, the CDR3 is TGTGCCAGCAGTCCCACGGGACAGAGTAATGAAAAACTGTTTTTT. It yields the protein CASSPTGQSNEKLFF.

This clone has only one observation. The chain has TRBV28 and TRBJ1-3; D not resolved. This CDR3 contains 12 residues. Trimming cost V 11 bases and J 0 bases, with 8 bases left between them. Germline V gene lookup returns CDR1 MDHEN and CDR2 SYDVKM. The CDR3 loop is CAVRSSGNTIYF. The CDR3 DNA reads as TGTGCCGTAAGGAGCTCTGGAAACACCATATATTTT.

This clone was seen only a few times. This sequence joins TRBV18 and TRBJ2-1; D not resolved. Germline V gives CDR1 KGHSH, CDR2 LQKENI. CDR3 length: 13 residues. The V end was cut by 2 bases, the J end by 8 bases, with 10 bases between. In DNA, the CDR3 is TGTGCCAGCTCACCATCGTACTTGGATGAGCAGTTCTTC. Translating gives CASSPSYLDEQFF. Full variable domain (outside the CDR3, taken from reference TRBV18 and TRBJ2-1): NAGVMQNPRHLVRRRGQEARLRCSPMKGHSHVYWYRQLPEEGLKFMVYLQKENIIDESGMPKERFSAEFPKEGPSILRIQQVVRGDSAAYFCASSPSYLDEQFFGPGTRLTVL.

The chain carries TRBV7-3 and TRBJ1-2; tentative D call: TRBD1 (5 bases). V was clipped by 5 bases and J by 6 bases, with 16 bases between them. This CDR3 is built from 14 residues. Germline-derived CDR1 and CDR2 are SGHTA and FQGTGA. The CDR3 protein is CASSLNQGSDGYTF. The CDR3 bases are TGTGCCAGCAGCCTCAATCAGGGTTCGGATGGCTACACCTTC.

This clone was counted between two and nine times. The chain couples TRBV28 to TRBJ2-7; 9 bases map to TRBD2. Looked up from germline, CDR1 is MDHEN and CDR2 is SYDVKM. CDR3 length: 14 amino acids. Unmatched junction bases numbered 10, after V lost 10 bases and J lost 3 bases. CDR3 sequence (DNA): TGTGCCACCGTGACGGCTAGCGGGGTCTACGAGCAGTACTTC. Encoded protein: CATVTASGVYEQYF.

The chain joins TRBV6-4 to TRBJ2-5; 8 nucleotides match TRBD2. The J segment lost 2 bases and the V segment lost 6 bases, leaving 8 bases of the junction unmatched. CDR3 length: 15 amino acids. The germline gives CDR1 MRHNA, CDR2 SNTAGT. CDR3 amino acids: CASREHGGGQETQYF. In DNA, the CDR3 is TGTGCCAGCAGGGAGCATGGCGGGGGGCAAGAGACCCAGTACTTC.

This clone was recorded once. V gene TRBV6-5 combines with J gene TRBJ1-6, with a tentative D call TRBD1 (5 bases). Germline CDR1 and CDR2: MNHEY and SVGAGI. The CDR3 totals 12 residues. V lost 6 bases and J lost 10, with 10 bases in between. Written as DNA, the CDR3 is TGTGCCAGCAGCGCAGGGTACTCACCCCTCCACTTT. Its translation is CASSAGYSPLHF.

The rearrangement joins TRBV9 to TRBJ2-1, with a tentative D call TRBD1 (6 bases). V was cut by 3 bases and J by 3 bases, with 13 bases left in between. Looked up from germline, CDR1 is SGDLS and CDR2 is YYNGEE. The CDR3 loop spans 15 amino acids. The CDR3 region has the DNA TGTGCCAGCAGCGACCGGGACATGTACTACAATGAGCAGTTCTTC. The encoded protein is CASSDRDMYYNEQFF.

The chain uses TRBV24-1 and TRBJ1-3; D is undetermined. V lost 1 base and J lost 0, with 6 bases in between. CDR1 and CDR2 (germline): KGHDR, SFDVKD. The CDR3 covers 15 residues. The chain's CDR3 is CATSDFLFSGNTIYF. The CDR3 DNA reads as TGTGCCACCAGTGATTTCCTATTCTCTGGAAACACCATATATTTT.

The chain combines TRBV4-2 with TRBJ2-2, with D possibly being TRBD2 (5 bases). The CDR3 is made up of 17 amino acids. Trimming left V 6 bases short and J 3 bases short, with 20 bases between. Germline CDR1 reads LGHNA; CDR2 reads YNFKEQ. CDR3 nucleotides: TGTGCCAGCAGTCCAAGCCTGCCTAGCCTGCACACCGGGGAGCTGTTTTTT. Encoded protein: CASSPSLPSLHTGELFF.

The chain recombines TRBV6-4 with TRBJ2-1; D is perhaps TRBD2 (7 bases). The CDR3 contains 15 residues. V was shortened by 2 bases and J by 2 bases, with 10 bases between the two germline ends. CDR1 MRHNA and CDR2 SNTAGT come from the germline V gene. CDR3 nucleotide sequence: TGTGCCAGCAGTGACGGCGGGGGCACCTACAATGAGCAGTTCTTC. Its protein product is CASSDGGGTYNEQFF.

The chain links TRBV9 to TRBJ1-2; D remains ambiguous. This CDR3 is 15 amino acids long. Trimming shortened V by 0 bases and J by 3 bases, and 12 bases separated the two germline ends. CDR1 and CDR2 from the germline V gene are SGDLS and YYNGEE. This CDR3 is CASSVGYVSDYGYTF. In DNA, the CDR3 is TGTGCCAGCAGCGTAGGGTACGTGAGTGACTATGGCTACACCTTC.

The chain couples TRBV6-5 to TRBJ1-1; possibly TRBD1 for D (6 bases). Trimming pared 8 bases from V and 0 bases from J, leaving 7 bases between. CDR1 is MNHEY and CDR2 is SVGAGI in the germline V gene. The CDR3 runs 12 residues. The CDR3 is CASGTMNTEAFF. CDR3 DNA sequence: TGTGCCAGCGGGACAATGAACACTGAAGCTTTCTTT.

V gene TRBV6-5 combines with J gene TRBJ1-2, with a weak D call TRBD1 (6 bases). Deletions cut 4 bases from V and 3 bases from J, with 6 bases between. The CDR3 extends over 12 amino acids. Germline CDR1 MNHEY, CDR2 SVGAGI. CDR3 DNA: TGTGCCAGCAGTTGGACAGACTATGGCTACACCTTC. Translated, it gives CASSWTDYGYTF.

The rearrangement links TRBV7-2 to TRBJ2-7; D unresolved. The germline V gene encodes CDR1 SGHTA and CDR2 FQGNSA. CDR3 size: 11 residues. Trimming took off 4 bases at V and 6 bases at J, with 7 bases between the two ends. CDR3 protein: CASSSFGEQYF. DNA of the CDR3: TGTGCCAGCAGCTCCTTCGGCGAGCAGTACTTC.

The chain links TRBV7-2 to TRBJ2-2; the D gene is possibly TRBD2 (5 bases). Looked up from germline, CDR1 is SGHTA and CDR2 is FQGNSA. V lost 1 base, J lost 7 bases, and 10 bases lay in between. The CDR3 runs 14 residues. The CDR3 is CASSLGGLGGELFF. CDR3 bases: TGTGCCAGCAGCTTAGGAGGGTTGGGCGGGGAGCTGTTTTTT.

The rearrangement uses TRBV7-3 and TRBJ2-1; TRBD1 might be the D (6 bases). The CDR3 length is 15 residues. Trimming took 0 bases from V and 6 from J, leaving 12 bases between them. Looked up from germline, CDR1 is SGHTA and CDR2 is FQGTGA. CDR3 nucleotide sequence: TGTGCCAGCAGCTTAACGTTAGGCAGGGGCAATGAGCAGTTCTTC. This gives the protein CASSLTLGRGNEQFF.

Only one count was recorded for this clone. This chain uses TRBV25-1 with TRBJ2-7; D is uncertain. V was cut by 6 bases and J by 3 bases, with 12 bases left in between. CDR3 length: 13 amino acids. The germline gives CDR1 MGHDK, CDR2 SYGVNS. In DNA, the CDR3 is TGTGCCAGCAGCGTTGGTAGCCGCTACGAGCAGTACTTC. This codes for CASSVGSRYEQYF.

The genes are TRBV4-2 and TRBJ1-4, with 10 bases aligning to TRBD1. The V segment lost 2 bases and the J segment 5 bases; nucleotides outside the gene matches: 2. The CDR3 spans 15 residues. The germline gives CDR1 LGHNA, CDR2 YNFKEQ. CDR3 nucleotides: TGTGCCAGCAGCCAACTGGGACAGGGGAATGAAAAACTGTTTTTT. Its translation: CASSQLGQGNEKLFF.

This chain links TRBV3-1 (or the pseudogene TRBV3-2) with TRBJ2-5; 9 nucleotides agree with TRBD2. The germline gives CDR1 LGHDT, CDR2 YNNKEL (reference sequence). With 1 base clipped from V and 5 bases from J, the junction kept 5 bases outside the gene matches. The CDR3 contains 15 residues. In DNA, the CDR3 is TGTGCCAGCAGCCAAGGCGGGGGGGCATTTGAGACCCAGTACTTC. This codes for CASSQGGGAFETQYF.

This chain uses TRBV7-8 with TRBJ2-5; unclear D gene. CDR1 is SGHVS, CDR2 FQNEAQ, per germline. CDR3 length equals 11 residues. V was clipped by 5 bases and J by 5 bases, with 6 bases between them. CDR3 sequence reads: CASSPYETQYF. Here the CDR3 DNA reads TGTGCCAGCAGCCCCTATGAGACCCAGTACTTC. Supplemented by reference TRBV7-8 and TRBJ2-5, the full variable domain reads GAGVSQSPRYKVAKRGQDVALRCDPISGHVSLFWYQQALGQGPEFLTYFQNEAQLDKSGLPSDRFFAERPEGSVSTLKIQRTQQEDSAVYLCASSPYETQYFGPGTRLLVL.

Written as DNA, the CDR3 is TGTGCCAGCAGCGGTCGCGGGGAGGGAGAGACCCAGTACTTC. Its protein product is CASSGRGEGETQYF. V usage is TRBV7-2 and J usage is TRBJ2-5; TRBD2 matches 7 bases. Germline-derived CDR1 and CDR2 are SGHTA and FQGNSA. Trimming cost V 5 bases and J 4 bases; bases outside gene matches: 7. The CDR3 is 14 amino acids.

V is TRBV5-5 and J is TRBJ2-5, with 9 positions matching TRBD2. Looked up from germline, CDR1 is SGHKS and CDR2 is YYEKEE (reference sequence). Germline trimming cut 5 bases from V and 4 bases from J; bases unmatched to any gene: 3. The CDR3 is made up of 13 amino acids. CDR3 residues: CASRYSGGETQYF. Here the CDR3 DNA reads TGTGCCAGCAGATATAGCGGGGGAGAGACCCAGTACTTC.

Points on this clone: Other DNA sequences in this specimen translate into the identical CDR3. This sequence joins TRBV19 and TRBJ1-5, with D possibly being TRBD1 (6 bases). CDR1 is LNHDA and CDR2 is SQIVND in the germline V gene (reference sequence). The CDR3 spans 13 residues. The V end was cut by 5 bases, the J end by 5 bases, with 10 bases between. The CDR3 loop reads CASSSRQDQPQHF. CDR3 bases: TGTGCCAGTAGTTCAAGACAGGATCAGCCCCAGCATTTT.

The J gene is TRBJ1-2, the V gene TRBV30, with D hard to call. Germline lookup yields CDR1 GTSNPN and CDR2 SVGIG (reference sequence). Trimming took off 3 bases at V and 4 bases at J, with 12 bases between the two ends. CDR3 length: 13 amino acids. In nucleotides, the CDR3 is TGTGCCTGGAGCCCTAAGGACTCCTATGGCTACACCTTC. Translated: CAWSPKDSYGYTF.

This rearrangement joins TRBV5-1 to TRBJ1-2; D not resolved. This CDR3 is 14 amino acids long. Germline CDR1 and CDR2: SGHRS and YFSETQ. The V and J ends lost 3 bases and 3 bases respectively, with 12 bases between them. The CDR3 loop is CASSSWIGDYGYTF. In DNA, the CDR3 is TGCGCCAGCAGCTCTTGGATAGGAGACTATGGCTACACCTTC.

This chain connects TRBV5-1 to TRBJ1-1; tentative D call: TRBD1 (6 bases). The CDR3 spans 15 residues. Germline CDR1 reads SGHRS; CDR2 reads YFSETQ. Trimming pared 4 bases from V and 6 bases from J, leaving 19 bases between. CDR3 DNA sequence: TGCGCCAGCAGCCAGGAGGGGGGGCGCGTCGCTGAAGCTTTCTTT. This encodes CASSQEGGRVAEAFF.

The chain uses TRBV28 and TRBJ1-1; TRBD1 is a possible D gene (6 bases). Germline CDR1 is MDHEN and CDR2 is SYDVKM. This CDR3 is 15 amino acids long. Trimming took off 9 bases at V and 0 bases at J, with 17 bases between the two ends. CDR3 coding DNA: TGTGCCAGTACGGCGGGGGGCTACATGAACACTGAAGCTTTCTTT. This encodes CASTAGGYMNTEAFF.

The CDR3 coding sequence is TGTGCCAGCAGTTTAGAGTTCTCCTCTCAGCCCCAGCATTTT. It is translated as CASSLEFSSQPQHF. J is TRBJ1-5 and V is TRBV27, with D unresolved. The CDR3 runs to 14 residues. Germline-derived CDR1 and CDR2 are MNHEY and SMNVEV (reference sequence). The ends were cut back, 2 bases at V and 6 bases at J, with 11 bases in the middle.